This T cell receptor (beta chain) stems from a study of blood T cell repertoires in COVID-19. The overall study: COVID-19 samples, acute and convalescent, were from the United States, Italy and Spain.

Germline CDR1 reads SGHVS; CDR2 reads FNYEAQ. Trimming stripped 2 bases from V and 7 bases from J, with 15 bases between. This CDR3 has 14 amino acids. Sequencing was performed with immunoSEQ multiplex PCR; in TCRdb, only in-frame clones are kept and a portion is missing. The sample holds about 130,000 clones, 70% to 90% seen once. Sequenced input: peripheral blood. This clonotype originated in a human donor in a cohort sampled during active COVID-19. The chain carries TRBV7-6 and TRBJ2-7, with D possibly matching TRBD2 (5 bases). The CDR3 spells CASSLSYSEGEQYF. CDR3 coding DNA: TGTGCCAGCAGCTTATCTTACAGCGAGGGTGAGCAGTACTTC.